This TCR beta chain was identified in a study of blood T cell repertoires in COVID-19. Study overall: Researchers got acute and convalescent COVID-19 samples from the United States, Italy and Spain. The analysed material was cDNA or gDNA that came from T cells, B-cell-depleted T cells, or PBMCs.

Authors' analysis steps: Estimation of nucleated cell counts relied on the amplification of reference gene primers. Profiling relied on immunoSEQ multiplex PCR, and the TCRdb table lists in-frame clones only, not all of them. V, J and clone size were drawn from that table, and D and trimming were deduced from the DNA. The sample includes about 45,000 clones, roughly 88% of them seen just once. Trimming at V came to 5 bases and at J to 3 bases, leaving 3 bases not matched to a gene. Germline V CDR1 and CDR2: MNHEY, SVGAGI. This CDR3 spans 15 amino acids. This receptor was taken from a woman of 80 years or more with acute or convalescent COVID-19. Material for sequencing was peripheral blood. V is TRBV6-5 and J is TRBJ2-1, with 11 bases lining up with TRBD1. CDR3: CASSRGQGDYNEQFF. CDR3 nucleotide sequence: TGTGCCAGCAGTAGGGGACAGGGGGACTACAATGAGCAGTTCTTC.